Included here is one T cell receptor (beta chain) sequence, with context. The sample is drawn from a study of long-term antiretroviral therapy in people with HIV. Study overall: There is a gap of about a decade between the earliest samples and the later 2015 immediate-ART recommendation.

Sequencing relied on immunoSEQ assay v3.0, run at survey level. TCRdb keeps only in-frame clones here, not all; method: immunoSEQ multiplex PCR. The table lists 15,000 to 20,000 clones, 70% to 80% of them singletons. The CDR3 runs to 14 residues. V gave up 2 bases and J gave up 3 bases, with 8 bases separating them. CDR1 is MNHEY and CDR2 is SMNVEV in the germline V gene (reference sequence). Each HIV participant was treated in the United States. The specimen comprised unsorted PBMCs, sampled at the start of antiretroviral therapy. The TCR originated in a man aged 30 to 45 with HIV. V is TRBV27 and J is TRBJ1-5, with D possibly being TRBD1 (6 bases). CDR3 bases: TGTGCCAGCAGTTTACAGGGGAACAATCAGCCCCAGCATTTT. This encodes CASSLQGNNQPQHF.